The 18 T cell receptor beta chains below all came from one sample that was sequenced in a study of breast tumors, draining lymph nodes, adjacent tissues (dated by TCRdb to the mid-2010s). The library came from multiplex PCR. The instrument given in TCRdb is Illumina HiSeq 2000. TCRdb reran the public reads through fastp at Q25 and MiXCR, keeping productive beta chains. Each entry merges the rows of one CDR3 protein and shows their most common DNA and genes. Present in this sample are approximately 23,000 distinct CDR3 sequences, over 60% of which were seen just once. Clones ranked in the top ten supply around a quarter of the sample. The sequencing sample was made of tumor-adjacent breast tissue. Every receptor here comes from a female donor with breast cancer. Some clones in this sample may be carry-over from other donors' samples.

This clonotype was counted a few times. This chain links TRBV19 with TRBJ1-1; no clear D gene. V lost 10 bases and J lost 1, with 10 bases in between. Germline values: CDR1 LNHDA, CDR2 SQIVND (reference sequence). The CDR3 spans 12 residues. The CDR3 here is CAIPYTNTEAFF. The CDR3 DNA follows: TGTGCCATACCCTACACGAACACTGAAGCTTTCTTT.

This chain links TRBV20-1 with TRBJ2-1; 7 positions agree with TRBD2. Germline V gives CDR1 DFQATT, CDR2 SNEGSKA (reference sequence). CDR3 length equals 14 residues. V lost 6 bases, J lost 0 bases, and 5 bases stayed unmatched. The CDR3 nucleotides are TGCAGTGCCCTAGCGGTGAGCTCCTACAATGAGCAGTTCTTC. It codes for CSALAVSSYNEQFF.

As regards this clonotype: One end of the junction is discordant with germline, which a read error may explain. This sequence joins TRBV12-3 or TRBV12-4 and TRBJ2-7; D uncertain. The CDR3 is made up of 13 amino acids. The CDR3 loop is CASSIFGPYEQCF. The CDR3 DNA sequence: TGTGCCAGCAGTATATTCGGACCATACGAGCAGTGCTTC.

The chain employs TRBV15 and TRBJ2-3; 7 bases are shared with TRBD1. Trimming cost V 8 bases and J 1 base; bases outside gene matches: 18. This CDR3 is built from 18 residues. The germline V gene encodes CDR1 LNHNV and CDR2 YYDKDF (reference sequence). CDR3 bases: TGTGCCACCGTCGGCCGGGACAGCCAAGGGGTCCGCACAGATACGCAGTATTTT. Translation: CATVGRDSQGVRTDTQYF.

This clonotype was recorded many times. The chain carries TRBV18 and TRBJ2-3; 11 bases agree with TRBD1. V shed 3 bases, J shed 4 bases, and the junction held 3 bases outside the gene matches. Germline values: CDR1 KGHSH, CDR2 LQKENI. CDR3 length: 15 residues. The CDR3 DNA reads TGTGCCAGCTCACCCGGGACAGGGGGACCAGATACGCAGTATTTT. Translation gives CASSPGTGGPDTQYF.

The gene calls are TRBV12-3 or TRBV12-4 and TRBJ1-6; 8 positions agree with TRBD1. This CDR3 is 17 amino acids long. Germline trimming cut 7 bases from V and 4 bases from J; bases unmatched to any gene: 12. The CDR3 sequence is CASTSYGQGFYNSPLHF. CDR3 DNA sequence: TGTGCCAGCACCTCGTACGGACAGGGCTTTTATAATTCACCCCTCCACTTT.

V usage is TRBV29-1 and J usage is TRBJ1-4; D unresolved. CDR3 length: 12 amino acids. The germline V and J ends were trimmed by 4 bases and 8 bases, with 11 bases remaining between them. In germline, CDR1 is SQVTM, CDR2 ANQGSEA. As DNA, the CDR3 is TGCAGCGTTGGTTTTCCGCGAGAAAAACTGTTTTTT. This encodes CSVGFPREKLFF.

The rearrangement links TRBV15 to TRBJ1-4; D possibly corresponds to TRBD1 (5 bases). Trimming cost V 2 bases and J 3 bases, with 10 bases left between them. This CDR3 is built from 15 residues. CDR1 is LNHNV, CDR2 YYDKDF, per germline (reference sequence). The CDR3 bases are TGTGCCACCAGCAGAAACGACAGACCTAATGAAAAACTGTTTTTT. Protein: CATSRNDRPNEKLFF.

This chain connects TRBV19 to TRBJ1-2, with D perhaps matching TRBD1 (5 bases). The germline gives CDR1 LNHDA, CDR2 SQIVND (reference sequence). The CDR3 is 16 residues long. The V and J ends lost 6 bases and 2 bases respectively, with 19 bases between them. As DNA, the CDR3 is TGTGCCAGTAGGCACATAAAATTCAGGACAAACTATGGCTACACCTTC. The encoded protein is CASRHIKFRTNYGYTF.

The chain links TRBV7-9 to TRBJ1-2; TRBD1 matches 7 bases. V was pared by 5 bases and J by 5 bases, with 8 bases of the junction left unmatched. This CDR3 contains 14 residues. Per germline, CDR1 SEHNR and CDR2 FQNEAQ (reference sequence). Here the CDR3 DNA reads TGTGCCAGCAGCGATTGGACAGGTTCATATGGCTACACCTTC. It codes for CASSDWTGSYGYTF.

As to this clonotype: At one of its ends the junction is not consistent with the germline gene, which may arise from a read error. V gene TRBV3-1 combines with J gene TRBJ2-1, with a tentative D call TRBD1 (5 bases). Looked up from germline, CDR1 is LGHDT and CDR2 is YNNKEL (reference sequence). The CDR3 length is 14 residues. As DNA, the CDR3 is TGTGCCAGCAGCAGATGGACAAGCTCCAATGAGCAGTCCTTC. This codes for CASSRWTSSNEQSF.

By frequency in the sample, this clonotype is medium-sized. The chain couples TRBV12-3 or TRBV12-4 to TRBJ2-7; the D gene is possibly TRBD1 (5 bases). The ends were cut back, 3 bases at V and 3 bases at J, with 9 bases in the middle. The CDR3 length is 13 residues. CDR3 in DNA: TGTGCCAGCAGTTTGACGGACAACTACGAGCAGTACTTC. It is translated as CASSLTDNYEQYF.

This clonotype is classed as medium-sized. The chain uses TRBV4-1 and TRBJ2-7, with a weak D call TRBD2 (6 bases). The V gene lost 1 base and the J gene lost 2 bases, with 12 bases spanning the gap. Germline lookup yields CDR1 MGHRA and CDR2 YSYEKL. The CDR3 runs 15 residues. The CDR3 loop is CASSQAAGLAYEQYF. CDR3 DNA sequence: TGCGCCAGCAGCCAAGCGGCGGGACTGGCCTACGAGCAGTACTTC.

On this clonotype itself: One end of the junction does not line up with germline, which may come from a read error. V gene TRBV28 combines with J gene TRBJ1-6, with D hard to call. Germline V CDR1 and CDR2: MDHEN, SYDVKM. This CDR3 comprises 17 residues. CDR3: CASSQGNRGQRNSPLHF. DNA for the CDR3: TGTGCCAGCAGCCAAGGGAATCGGGGTCAGAGGAATTCGCCCCTCCACTTT.

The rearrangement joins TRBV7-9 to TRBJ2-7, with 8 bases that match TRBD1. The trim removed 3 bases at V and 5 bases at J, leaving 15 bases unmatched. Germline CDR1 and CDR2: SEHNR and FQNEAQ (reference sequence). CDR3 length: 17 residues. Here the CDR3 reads CASSFGPVGQGSHEQYF. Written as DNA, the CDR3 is TGTGCCAGCAGCTTCGGTCCCGTAGGACAGGGTTCCCACGAGCAGTACTTC.

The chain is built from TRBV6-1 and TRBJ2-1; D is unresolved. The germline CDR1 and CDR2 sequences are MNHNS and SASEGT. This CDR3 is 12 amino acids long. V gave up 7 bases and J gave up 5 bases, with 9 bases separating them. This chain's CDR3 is CASKDTHNEQFF. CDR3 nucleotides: TGTGCCAGCAAAGACACTCACAATGAGCAGTTCTTC.

The CDR3 coding sequence is TGCGCCAGCAGTTCTTCCGGGGGGTATAATTCACCCCTCCACTTT. Its translation: CASSSSGGYNSPLHF. The chain combines TRBV5-1 with TRBJ1-6; possibly TRBD1 for D (5 bases). The ends were cut back, 5 bases at V and 4 bases at J, with 13 bases in the middle. The CDR3 sequence is 15 residues long. CDR1 is SGHRS and CDR2 is YFSETQ in the germline V gene.

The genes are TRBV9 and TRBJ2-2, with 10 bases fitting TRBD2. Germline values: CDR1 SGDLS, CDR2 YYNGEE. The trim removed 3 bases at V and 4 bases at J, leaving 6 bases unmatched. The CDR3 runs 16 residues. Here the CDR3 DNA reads TGTGCCAGCAGCGGATCTAGCGGGAGCTCCACCGGGGAGCTGTTTTTT. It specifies CASSGSSGSSTGELFF.